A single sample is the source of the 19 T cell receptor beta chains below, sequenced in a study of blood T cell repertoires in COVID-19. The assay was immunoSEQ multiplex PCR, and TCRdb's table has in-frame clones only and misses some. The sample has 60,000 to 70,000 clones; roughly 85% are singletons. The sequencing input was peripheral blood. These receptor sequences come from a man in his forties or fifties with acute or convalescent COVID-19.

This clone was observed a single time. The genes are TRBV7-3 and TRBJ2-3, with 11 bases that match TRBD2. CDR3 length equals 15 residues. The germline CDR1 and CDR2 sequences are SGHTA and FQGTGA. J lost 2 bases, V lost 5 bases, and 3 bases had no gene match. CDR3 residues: CASSPTSGDTDTQYF. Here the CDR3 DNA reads TGTGCCAGCAGCCCGACTAGCGGGGACACAGATACGCAGTATTTT.

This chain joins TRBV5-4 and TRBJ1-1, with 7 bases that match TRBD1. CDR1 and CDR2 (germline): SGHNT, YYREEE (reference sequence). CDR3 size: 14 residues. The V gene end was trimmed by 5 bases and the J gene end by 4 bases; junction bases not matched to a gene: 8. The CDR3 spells CASSPDRASTEAFF. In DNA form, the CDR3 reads TGTGCCAGCAGTCCTGACAGGGCGAGCACTGAAGCTTTCTTT.

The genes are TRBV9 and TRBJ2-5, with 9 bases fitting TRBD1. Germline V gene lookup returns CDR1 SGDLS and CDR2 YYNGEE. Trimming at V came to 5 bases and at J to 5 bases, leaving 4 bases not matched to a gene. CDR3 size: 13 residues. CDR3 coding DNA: TGTGCCAGCAGGCGACAGGGGGAGGAGACCCAGTACTTC. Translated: CASRRQGEETQYF.

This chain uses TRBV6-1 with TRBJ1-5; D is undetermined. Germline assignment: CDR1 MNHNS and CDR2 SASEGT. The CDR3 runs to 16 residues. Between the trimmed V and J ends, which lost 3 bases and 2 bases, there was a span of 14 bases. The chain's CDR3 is CASSEGRESGNQPQHF. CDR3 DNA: TGTGCCAGCAGTGAGGGGAGGGAGTCGGGCAATCAGCCCCAGCATTTT.

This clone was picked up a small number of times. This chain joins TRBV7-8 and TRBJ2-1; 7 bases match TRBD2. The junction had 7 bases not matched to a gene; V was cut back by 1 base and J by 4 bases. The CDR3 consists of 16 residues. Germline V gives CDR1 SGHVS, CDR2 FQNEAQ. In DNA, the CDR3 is TGTGCCAGCAGCTTAGTGGCTAGCGGACTATACAATGAGCAGTTCTTC. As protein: CASSLVASGLYNEQFF.

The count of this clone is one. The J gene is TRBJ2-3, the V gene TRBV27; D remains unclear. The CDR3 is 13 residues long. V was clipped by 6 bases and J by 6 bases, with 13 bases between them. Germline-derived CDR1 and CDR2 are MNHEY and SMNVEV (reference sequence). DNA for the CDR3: TGTGCCAGCAGAAAAGGAGCCGAGGATACGCAGTATTTT. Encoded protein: CASRKGAEDTQYF.

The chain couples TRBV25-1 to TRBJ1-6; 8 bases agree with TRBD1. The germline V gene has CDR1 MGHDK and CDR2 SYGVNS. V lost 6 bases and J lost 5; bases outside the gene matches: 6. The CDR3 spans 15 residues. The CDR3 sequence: CASSEDRENNSPLHF. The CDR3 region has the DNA TGTGCCAGCAGCGAGGACAGGGAGAATAATTCACCCCTCCACTTT.

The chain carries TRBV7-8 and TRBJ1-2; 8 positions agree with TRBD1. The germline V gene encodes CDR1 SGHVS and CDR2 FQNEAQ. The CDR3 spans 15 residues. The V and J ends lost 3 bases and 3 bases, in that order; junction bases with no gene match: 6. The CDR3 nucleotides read TGTGCCAGCAGCTTTACCGGGACAGGATACTATGGCTACACCTTC. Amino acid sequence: CASSFTGTGYYGYTF.

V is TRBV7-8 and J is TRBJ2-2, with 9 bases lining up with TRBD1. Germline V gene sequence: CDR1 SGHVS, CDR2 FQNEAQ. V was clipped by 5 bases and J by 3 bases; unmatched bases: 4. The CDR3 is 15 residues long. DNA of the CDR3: TGTGCCAGCAGCGCGGGACAGGGCGACACCGGGGAGCTGTTTTTT. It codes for CASSAGQGDTGELFF. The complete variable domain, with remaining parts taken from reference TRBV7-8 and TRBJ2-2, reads GAGVSQSPRYKVAKRGQDVALRCDPISGHVSLFWYQQALGQGPEFLTYFQNEAQLDKSGLPSDRFFAERPEGSVSTLKIQRTQQEDSAVYLCASSAGQGDTGELFFGEGSRLTVL.

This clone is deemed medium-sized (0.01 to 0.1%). CDR3 protein: CASGPQRFEAFF. The CDR3 coding sequence is TGTGCTAGTGGCCCCCAGCGGTTCGAAGCTTTCTTT. This rearrangement joins TRBV12-5 to TRBJ1-1; D is unresolved. Germline V gene lookup returns CDR1 LGHNT and CDR2 FRNRAP. The ends were cut back, 6 bases at V and 8 bases at J, with 13 bases in the middle. CDR3 length: 12 residues.

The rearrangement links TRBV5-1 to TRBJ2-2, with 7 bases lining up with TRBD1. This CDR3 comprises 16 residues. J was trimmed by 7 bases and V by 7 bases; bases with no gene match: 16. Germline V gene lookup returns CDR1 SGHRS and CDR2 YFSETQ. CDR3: CASCVTGYNEVGELFF. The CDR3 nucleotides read TGCGCCAGCTGCGTGACAGGGTATAATGAGGTCGGGGAGCTGTTTTTT.

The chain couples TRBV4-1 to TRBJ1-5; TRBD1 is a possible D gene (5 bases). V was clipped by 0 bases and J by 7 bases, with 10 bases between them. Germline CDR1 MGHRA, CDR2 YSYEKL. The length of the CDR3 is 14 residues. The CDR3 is CASSQEWGVQPQHF. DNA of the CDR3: TGCGCCAGCAGCCAAGAATGGGGGGTGCAGCCCCAGCATTTT.

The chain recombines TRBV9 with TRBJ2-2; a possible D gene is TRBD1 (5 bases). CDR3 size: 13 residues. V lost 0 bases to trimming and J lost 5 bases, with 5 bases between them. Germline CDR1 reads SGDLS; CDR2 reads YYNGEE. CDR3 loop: CASSVEGTGELFF. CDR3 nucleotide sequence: TGTGCCAGCAGCGTAGAGGGGACCGGGGAGCTGTTTTTT.

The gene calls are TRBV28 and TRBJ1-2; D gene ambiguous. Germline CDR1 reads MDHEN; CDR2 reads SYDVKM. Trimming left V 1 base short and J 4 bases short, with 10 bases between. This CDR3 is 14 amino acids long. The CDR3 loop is CASSLSSWSYGYTF. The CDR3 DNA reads TGTGCCAGCAGTTTATCTAGTTGGTCCTATGGCTACACCTTC.

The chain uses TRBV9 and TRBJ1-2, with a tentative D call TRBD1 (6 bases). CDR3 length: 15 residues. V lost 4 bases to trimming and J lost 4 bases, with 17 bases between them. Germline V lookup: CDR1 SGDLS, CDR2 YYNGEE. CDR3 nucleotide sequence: TGTGCCAGCAGCTCACGGACAGAGATGCCCTATGGCTACACCTTC. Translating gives CASSSRTEMPYGYTF.

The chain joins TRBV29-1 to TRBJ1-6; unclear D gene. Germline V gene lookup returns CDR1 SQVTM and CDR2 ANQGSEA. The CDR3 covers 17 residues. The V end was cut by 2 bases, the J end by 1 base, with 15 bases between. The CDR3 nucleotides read TGCAGCGTTGAAAGCGGCTTGGCTATGTCCTATAATTCACCCCTCCACTTT. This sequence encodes CSVESGLAMSYNSPLHF.

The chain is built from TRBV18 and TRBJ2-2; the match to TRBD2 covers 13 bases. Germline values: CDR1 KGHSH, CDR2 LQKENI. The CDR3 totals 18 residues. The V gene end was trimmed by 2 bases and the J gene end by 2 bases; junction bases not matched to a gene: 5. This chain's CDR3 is CASSPTGTSGANTGELFF. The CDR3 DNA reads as TGTGCCAGCTCACCAACCGGGACTAGCGGGGCTAACACCGGGGAGCTGTTTTTT.

CDR3 coding DNA: TGTGCCAGCAGCCAAGAAGGGGCCCGGATCTATAATTCACCCCTCCACTTT. This gives the protein CASSQEGARIYNSPLHF. This chain links TRBV3-1 (or the pseudogene TRBV3-2) with TRBJ1-6; a possible D gene is TRBD1 (5 bases). This CDR3 contains 17 residues. V was shortened by 0 bases and J by 3 bases, with 12 bases between the two germline ends. Germline assignment: CDR1 LGHDT and CDR2 YNNKEL (reference sequence).

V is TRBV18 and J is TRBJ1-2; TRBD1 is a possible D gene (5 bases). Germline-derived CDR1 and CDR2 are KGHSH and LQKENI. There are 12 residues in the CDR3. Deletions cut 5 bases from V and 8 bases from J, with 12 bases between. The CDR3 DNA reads TGTGCCAGCTCAGAAGGGGCGGAAGGCTACACCTTC. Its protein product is CASSEGAEGYTF.